This T cell receptor beta chain emerged from a study of T-cell memory formation after mild COVID-19. Trimming cost V 0 bases and J 5 bases, with 6 bases left between them. In germline, CDR1 is MNHNY, CDR2 SVGAGI (reference sequence). This CDR3 contains 13 residues. TCRdb used MiXCR to reprocess the 5' RACE reads, holding one entry per CDR3 protein. The repertoire has roughly 100,000 distinct CDR3 sequences, approximately 15% of them found once; the top ten carry roughly 27%. This clonotype was seen more than once but under ten times. The rearrangement joins TRBV6-6 to TRBJ2-3; D unclear. The material sequenced was PBMCs or a T cell subset sorted from them (not recorded which). The origin of this receptor is an adult woman who had mild COVID-19 (a few samples of this study predate the infection). Cell type and time point are not known. As DNA, the CDR3 is TGTGCCAGCAGTTACTCTCCAGAAGATACGCAGTATTTT. Residues: CASSYSPEDTQYF.